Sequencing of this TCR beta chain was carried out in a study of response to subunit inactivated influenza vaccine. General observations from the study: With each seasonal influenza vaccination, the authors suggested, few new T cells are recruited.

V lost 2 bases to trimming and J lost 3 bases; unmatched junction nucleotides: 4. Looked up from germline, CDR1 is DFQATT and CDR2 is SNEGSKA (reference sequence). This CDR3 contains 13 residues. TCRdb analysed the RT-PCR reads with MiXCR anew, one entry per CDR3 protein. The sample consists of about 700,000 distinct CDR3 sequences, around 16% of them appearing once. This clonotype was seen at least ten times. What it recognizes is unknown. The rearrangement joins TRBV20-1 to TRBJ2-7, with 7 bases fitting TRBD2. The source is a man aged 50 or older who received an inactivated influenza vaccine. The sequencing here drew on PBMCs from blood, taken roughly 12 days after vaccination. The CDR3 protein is CSARPSGLYEQYF. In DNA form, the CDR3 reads TGCAGTGCTAGACCTAGCGGCCTCTACGAGCAGTACTTC.